This T cell receptor (beta chain) was profiled in a study of T cells after yellow fever vaccination. TCRdb processed the 5' RACE reads anew with MiXCR; each CDR3 protein has one entry. The sample records about 400,000 distinct CDR3 sequences, more than 5.5% being singletons. The CDR3 consists of 13 residues. Trimming took 8 bases from V and 9 from J, leaving 17 bases between them. In germline, CDR1 is SGHRS, CDR2 YFSETQ. The TCR was taken from a man aged 25 to 40 who received the YFV17D yellow fever vaccine. V gene TRBV5-1 combines with J gene TRBJ2-2; weak D call: TRBD2 (5 bases). This specimen consisted of PBMCs, obtained 5 days after the yellow fever booster vaccination. The CDR3 bases are TGCGCCAGTTCCGGGAACTACGTCCGGGAGCTGTTTTTT. It specifies CASSGNYVRELFF.